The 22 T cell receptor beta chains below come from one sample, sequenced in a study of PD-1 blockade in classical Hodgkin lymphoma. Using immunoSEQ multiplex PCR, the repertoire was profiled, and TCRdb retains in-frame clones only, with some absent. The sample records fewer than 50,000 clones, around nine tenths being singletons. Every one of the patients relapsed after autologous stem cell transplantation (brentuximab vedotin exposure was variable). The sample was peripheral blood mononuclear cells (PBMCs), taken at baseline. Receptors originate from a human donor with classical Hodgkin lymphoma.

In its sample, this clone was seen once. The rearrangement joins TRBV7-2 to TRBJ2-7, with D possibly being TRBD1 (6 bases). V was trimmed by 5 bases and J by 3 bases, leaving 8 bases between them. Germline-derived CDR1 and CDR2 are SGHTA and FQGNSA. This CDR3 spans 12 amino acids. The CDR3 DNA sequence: TGTGCCAGCAGCCGGGACATCTACGAGCAGTACTTC. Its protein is CASSRDIYEQYF.

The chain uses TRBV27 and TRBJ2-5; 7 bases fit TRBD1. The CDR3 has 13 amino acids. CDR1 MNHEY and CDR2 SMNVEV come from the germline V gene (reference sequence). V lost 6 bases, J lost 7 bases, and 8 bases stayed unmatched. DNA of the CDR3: TGTGCCAGCAGCCTACAGGGGTCGGGGACCCAGTACTTC. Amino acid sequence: CASSLQGSGTQYF.

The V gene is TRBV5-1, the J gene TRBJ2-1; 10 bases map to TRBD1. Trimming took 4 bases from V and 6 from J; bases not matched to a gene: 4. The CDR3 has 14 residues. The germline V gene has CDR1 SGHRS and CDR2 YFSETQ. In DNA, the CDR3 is TGCGCCAGCAGCAGGGACAGGGGAGGCAATGAGCAGTTCTTC. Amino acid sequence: CASSRDRGGNEQFF.

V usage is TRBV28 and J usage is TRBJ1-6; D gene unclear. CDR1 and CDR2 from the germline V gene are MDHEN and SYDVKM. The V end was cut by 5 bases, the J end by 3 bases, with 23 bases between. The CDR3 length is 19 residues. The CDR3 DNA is TGTGCCAGCAGTGGGTTATTTGAGAGCCCCTCGGGCTATAATTCACCCCTCCACTTT. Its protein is CASSGLFESPSGYNSPLHF.

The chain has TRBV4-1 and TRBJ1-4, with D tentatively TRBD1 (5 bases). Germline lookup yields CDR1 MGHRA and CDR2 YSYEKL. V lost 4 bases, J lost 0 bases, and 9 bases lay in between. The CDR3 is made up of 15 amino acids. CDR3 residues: CASSRGGATNEKLFF. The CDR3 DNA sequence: TGCGCCAGCAGCCGGGGGGGTGCAACTAATGAAAAACTGTTTTTT.

Written as DNA, the CDR3 is TGTGCCAGCAGCTCATTGGGCGCTAGCGGGAGGACCGGGGAGCTGTTTTTT. This codes for CASSSLGASGRTGELFF. The rearrangement uses TRBV11-2 and TRBJ2-2; TRBD2 matches at 11 bases. Germline assignment: CDR1 SGHAT and CDR2 FQNNGV. The V segment lost 4 bases and the J segment 5 bases; nucleotides outside the gene matches: 9. The length of the CDR3 is 17 residues.

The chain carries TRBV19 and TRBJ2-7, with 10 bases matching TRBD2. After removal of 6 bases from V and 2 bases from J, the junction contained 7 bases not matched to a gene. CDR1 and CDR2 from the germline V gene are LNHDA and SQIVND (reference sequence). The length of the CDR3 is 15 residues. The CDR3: CASRGLAANPYEQYF. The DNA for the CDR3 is TGTGCCAGTAGAGGACTAGCGGCAAACCCCTACGAGCAGTACTTC.

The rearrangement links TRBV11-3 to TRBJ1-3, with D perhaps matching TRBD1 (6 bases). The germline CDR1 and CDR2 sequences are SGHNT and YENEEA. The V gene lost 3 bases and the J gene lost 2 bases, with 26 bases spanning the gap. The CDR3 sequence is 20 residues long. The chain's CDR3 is CASSFSVTGGGAITGNTIYF. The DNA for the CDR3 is TGTGCCAGCAGCTTTTCAGTGACAGGTGGGGGGGCAATAACTGGAAACACCATATATTTT.

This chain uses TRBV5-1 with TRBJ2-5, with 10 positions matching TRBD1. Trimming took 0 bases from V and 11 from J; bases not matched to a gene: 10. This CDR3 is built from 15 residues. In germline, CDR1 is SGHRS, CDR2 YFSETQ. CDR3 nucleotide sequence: TGCGCCAGCAGCTTGGCCGGGACAGGGGAAGGGGAGCAGTACTTC. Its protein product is CASSLAGTGEGEQYF.

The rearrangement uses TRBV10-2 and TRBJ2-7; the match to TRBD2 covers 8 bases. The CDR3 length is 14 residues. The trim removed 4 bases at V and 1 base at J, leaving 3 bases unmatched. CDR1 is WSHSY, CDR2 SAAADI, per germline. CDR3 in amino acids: CASSVASGSYEQYF. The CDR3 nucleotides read TGCGCCAGCAGTGTGGCTAGCGGGTCCTACGAGCAGTACTTC.

In nucleotides, the CDR3 is TGCGCCAGCAGCCAAGTCCCTAGCAGCTCCTACGAGCAGTACTTC. Protein: CASSQVPSSSYEQYF. J is TRBJ2-7 and V is TRBV4-1; D might be TRBD2 (5 bases). This CDR3 comprises 15 residues. Germline V gives CDR1 MGHRA, CDR2 YSYEKL. Trimming removed 1 base from V and 0 bases from J, with 10 bases in between.

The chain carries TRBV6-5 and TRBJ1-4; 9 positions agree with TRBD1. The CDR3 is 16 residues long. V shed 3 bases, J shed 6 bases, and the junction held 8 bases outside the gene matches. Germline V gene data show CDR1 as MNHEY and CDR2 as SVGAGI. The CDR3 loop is CASSYSSGTGHEKLFF. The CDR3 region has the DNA TGTGCCAGCAGTTATTCCTCCGGGACAGGGCATGAAAAACTGTTTTTT.

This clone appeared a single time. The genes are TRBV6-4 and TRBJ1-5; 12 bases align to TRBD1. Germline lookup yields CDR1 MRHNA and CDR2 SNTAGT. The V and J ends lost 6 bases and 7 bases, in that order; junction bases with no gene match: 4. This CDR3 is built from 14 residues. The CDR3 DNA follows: TGTGCCAGCAGATCGGGACAGGGGGCCCAGCCCCAGCATTTT. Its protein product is CASRSGQGAQPQHF.

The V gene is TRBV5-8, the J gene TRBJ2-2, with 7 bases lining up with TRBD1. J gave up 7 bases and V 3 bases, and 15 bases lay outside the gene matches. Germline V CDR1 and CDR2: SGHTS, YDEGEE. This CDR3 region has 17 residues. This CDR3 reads CASSSDMGQPWVGELFF. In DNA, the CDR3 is TGTGCCAGCAGCTCGGATATGGGACAGCCTTGGGTCGGGGAGCTGTTTTTT.

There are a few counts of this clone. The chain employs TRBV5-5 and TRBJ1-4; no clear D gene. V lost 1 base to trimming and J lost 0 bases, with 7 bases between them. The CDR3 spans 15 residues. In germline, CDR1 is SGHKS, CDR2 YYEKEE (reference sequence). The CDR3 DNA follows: TGTGCCAGCAGCTTGACAGACACAACTAATGAAAAACTGTTTTTT. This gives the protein CASSLTDTTNEKLFF.

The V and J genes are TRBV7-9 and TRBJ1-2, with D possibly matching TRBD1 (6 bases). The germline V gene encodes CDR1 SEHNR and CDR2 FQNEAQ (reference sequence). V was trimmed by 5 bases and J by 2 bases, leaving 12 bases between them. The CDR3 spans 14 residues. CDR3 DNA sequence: TGTGCCAGCAGCCCCCTGGGGGGCAACTATGGCTACACCTTC. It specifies CASSPLGGNYGYTF. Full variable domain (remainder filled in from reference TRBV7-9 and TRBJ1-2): DTGVSQNPRHKITKRGQNVTFRCDPISEHNRLYWYRQTLGQGPEFLTYFQNEAQLEKSRLLSDRFSAERPKGSFSTLEIQRTEQGDSAMYLCASSPLGGNYGYTFGSGTRLTVV.

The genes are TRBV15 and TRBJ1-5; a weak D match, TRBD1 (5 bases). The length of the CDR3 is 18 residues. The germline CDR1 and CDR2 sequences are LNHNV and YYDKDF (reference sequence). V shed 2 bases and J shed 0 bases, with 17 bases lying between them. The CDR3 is CATSRRWDGGYSNQPQHF. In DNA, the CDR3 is TGTGCCACCAGCAGACGTTGGGATGGGGGATATAGCAATCAGCCCCAGCATTTT.

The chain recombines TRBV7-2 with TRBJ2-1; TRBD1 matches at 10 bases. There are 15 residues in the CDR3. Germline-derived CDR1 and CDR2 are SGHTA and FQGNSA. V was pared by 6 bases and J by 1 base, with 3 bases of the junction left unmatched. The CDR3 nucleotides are TGTGCCAGCAGTTCGGACAGGGGGTCCTACAATGAGCAGTTCTTC. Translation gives CASSSDRGSYNEQFF. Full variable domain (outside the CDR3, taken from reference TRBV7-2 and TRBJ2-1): GAGVSQSPSNKVTEKGKDVELRCDPISGHTALYWYRQSLGQGLEFLIYFQGNSAPDKSGLPSDRFSAERTGGSVSTLTIQRTQQEDSAVYLCASSSDRGSYNEQFFGPGTRLTVL.

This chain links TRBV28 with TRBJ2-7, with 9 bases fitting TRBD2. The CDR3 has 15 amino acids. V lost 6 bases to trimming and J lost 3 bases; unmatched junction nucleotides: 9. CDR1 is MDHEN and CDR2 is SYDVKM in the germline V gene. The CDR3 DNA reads TGTGCCAGCAGCCGGTTGGGTAGCGGGAGCTACGAGCAGTACTTC. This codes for CASSRLGSGSYEQYF.

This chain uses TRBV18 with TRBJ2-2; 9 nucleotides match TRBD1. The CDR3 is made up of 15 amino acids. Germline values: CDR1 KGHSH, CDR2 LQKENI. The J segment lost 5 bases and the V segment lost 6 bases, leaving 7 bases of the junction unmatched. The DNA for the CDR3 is TGTGCCAGCTCTATGGACAGGGGCGGAACCGGGGAGCTGTTTTTT. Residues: CASSMDRGGTGELFF.

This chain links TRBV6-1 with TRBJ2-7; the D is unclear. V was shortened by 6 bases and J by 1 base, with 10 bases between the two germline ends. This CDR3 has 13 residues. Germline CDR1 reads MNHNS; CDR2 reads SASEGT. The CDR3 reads CASSATGSYEQYF. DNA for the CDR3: TGTGCCAGCAGCGCGACCGGATCCTACGAGCAGTACTTC.

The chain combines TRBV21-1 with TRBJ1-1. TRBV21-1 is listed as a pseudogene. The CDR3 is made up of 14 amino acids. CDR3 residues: CASSKVAGNTEAFF. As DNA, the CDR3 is TGTGCCAGCAGCAAAGTGGCCGGGAACACTGAAGCTTTCTTT.